The TCR beta chain under discussion was sequenced for a study of T cell responses to AZD1222 COVID-19 vaccine. Study-level results: Baseline testing showed seropositivity in only a handful of AZD1222 recipients. Repertoire collection took place solely once the T cell response had peaked. Per reports, nearly half of all spike-specific TCRs target regions that are unmutated in variants.

V gave up 3 bases and J gave up 3 bases; unmatched junction bases: 12. This CDR3 is built from 17 residues. Looked up from germline, CDR1 is LNHDA and CDR2 is SQIVND (reference sequence). Some clones are missing from TCRdb's copy, which holds only in-frame ones; the method was immunoSEQ multiplex PCR. Among some 140,000 clones listed, roughly 90% were seen once. Note on this clone: What it recognizes is unknown.

The sequence derives from an adult in good health. Sequencing used peripheral blood, obtained on day 0 of MenACWY control vaccination. The genes are TRBV19 and TRBJ1-2, with 8 bases identical to TRBD1. CDR3 sequence: CASSITQGARDYYGYTF. As DNA, the CDR3 is TGTGCCAGTAGTATCACTCAGGGGGCTCGTGATTACTATGGCTACACCTTC.